Following are 27 T cell receptor beta chains from one sample sequenced in a study of blood T cell repertoires in COVID-19 (dated by TCRdb to about 2020). Library preparation employed the immunoSEQ multiplex PCR assay. TCRdb carries this immuneACCESS record with in-frame sequences only. Its versions omit some clonotypes, under half of them owing to an unresolved V gene in the studies checked, with the rest unexplained. Recorded for this sample are hundreds of thousands of clones; over 80% of them occurred a single time. The ten largest make up around 27% of the sample. The sample taken for sequencing was peripheral blood. The receptors were gathered from a middle-aged man with acute or convalescent COVID-19.

This clone came up once. The V gene is TRBV20-1, the J gene TRBJ1-1; D is uncertain. The CDR3 runs 10 residues. Trimming stripped 5 bases from V and 1 base from J, with 2 bases between. Germline V gene sequence: CDR1 DFQATT, CDR2 SNEGSKA (reference sequence). DNA for the CDR3: TGCAGTGCTCGGAACACTGAAGCTTTCTTT. Its protein is CSARNTEAFF.

The rearrangement links TRBV2 to TRBJ1-3, with TRBD1 matching 7 bases. The germline gives CDR1 SNHLY, CDR2 FYNNEI. Trimming removed 6 bases from V and 7 bases from J; junction bases left unmatched: 6. The CDR3 covers 13 residues. The chain's CDR3 is CASRVDRENTIYF. As DNA, the CDR3 is TGTGCCAGCAGAGTAGACAGGGAGAACACCATATATTTT.

This chain links TRBV19 with TRBJ1-1, with a weak D call TRBD1 (5 bases). Per germline, CDR1 LNHDA and CDR2 SQIVND (reference sequence). This CDR3 has 16 amino acids. Trimming took off 3 bases at V and 5 bases at J, with 19 bases between the two ends. The CDR3 sequence is CASSIYSGLPATEAFF. The CDR3 nucleotides are TGTGCCAGTAGTATCTATTCGGGACTCCCCGCGACTGAAGCTTTCTTT.

The chain couples TRBV6-6 to TRBJ1-1; 9 bases map to TRBD1. The CDR3 totals 14 residues. The V gene end was trimmed by 7 bases and the J gene end by 5 bases; junction bases not matched to a gene: 8. CDR1 is MNHNY and CDR2 is SVGAGI in the germline V gene (reference sequence). CDR3 residues: CASTGGQGSTEAFF. In DNA form, the CDR3 reads TGTGCCAGCACCGGGGGACAGGGTTCTACTGAAGCTTTCTTT.

J is TRBJ2-2 and V is TRBV30, with D possibly TRBD2 on 5 matching bases. This CDR3 has 13 residues. In germline, CDR1 is GTSNPN, CDR2 SVGIG (reference sequence). Trimming cost V 5 bases and J 4 bases, with 11 bases left between them. The DNA of the CDR3 is TGTGCCTGGGAGACTGAGGGCACCGGGGAGCTGTTTTTT. It yields the protein CAWETEGTGELFF.

This sequence joins TRBV6-2 or TRBV6-3 and TRBJ2-3, with TRBD2 identical over 14 bases. With 4 bases clipped from V and 3 bases from J, the junction kept 3 bases outside the gene matches. This CDR3 region has 16 residues. The germline V gene has CDR1 MNHEY and CDR2 SVGEGT. The CDR3 coding sequence is TGTGCCAGCAGTTCGCGGACTAGCGGGAGGACAGATACGCAGTATTTT. Translation gives CASSSRTSGRTDTQYF.

V and J are TRBV7-8 and TRBJ2-4; 8 nucleotides match TRBD1. The CDR3 is 14 residues long. The ends lost 2 bases at V and 6 bases at J; junction bases unmatched: 3. Germline loops: CDR1 SGHVS, CDR2 FQNEAQ. The CDR3 nucleotides are TGTGCCAGCAGCTTACAAGGACAGGGAAACATTCAGTACTTC. Translation: CASSLQGQGNIQYF.

The V gene is TRBV11-1, the J gene TRBJ2-5; TRBD1 is a possible D gene (5 bases). This CDR3 is 15 amino acids long. The germline gives CDR1 SGHAT, CDR2 FQDESV (reference sequence). V was shortened by 1 base and J by 0 bases, with 9 bases between the two germline ends. CDR3 nucleotides: TGTGCCAGCAGCTTAGGCTACAGGAACCAAGAGACCCAGTACTTC. Translating it yields CASSLGYRNQETQYF.

The chain joins TRBV27 to TRBJ1-2; D gene unclear. Trimming removed 5 bases from V and 4 bases from J, with 17 bases in between. The CDR3 covers 15 residues. The V gene's germline CDR1 is MNHEY and CDR2 SMNVEV (reference sequence). CDR3 loop: CASSTDKSRVYGYTF. CDR3 sequence (DNA): TGTGCCAGCAGTACTGACAAATCCCGAGTCTATGGCTACACCTTC.

The CDR3 coding sequence is TGTGCCTTGGAGAGGGGGGAACCAGGGGGCATCTATGGCTACACCTTC. It translates to CALERGEPGGIYGYTF. The chain couples TRBV30 to TRBJ1-2; the match to TRBD1 covers 8 bases. Per the germline V gene, CDR1 is GTSNPN and CDR2 is SVGIG (reference sequence). The CDR3 has 16 amino acids. J lost 4 bases, V lost 7 bases, and 17 bases had no gene match.

The chain combines TRBV28 with TRBJ1-1, with D possibly matching TRBD1 (6 bases). CDR1 MDHEN and CDR2 SYDVKM come from the germline V gene. The CDR3 extends over 13 amino acids. V lost 10 bases and J 0 bases, leaving 12 bases between the germline ends. The CDR3 DNA sequence: TGTGCCACCTCAACAGGGCTGAACACTGAAGCTTTCTTT. As protein: CATSTGLNTEAFF.

V and J are TRBV6-5 and TRBJ1-1, with a weak D call TRBD1 (5 bases). Per the germline V gene, CDR1 is MNHEY and CDR2 is SVGAGI. The CDR3 runs 12 residues. Trimming stripped 11 bases from V and 10 bases from J, with 20 bases between. CDR3 loop: CASSRGPSAAFF. In DNA, the CDR3 is TGTGCCTCATCAAGGGGCCCCTCGGCAGCTTTCTTT.

V is TRBV11-2 and J is TRBJ2-2; TRBD2 aligns across 7 bases. The CDR3 runs 15 residues. The V gene's germline CDR1 is SGHAT and CDR2 FQNNGV. V gave up 5 bases and J gave up 5 bases; unmatched junction bases: 8. CDR3 protein: CASSRLAGPTGELFF. CDR3 coding DNA: TGTGCCAGCAGCCGACTAGCCGGACCTACCGGGGAGCTGTTTTTT.

The chain employs TRBV28 and TRBJ2-2, with a tentative D call TRBD1 (6 bases). CDR3 length equals 19 residues. The V gene's germline CDR1 is MDHEN and CDR2 SYDVKM. V lost 1 base and J lost 4, with 22 bases in between. Here the CDR3 reads CASSLLVLYGLGGTGELFF. The CDR3 bases are TGTGCCAGCAGTTTATTGGTCCTATATGGATTAGGGGGCACCGGGGAGCTGTTTTTT.

This chain connects TRBV19 to TRBJ2-5; TRBD1 matches 7 bases. Germline V gene sequence: CDR1 LNHDA, CDR2 SQIVND (reference sequence). The CDR3 has 15 amino acids. J was trimmed by 7 bases and V by 3 bases; bases with no gene match: 11. The DNA for the CDR3 is TGTGCCAGTAGTATCAGACAGGGTGTTGGTGGGACCCAGTACTTC. Protein product: CASSIRQGVGGTQYF. The full variable domain, with the rest looked up from reference TRBV19 and TRBJ2-5, is DGGITQSPKYLFRKEGQNVTLSCEQNLNHDAMYWYRQDPGQGLRLIYYSQIVNDFQKGDIAEGYSVSREKKESFPLTVTSAQKNPTAFYLCASSIRQGVGGTQYFGPGTRLLVL.

CDR3: CASSLIGDWRNTEAFF. The CDR3 DNA follows: TGCGCCAGCAGCTTGATCGGGGACTGGAGGAACACTGAAGCTTTCTTT. The V and J genes are TRBV5-1 and TRBJ1-1; TRBD1 might be the D (5 bases). CDR1 is SGHRS and CDR2 is YFSETQ in the germline V gene. V was cut by 1 base and J by 1 base, with 14 bases left in between. The CDR3 has 16 amino acids.

This chain links TRBV4-1 with TRBJ1-5; the D is unclear. Trimming removed 0 bases at V and 2 bases at J, with 17 bases between. This CDR3 comprises 18 residues. Germline V CDR1 and CDR2: MGHRA, YSYEKL. The CDR3 here is CASSQDQRGHSGNQPQHF. As DNA, the CDR3 is TGCGCCAGCAGCCAAGATCAACGCGGTCACTCGGGCAATCAGCCCCAGCATTTT.

The chain is built from TRBV24-1 and TRBJ2-3, with 8 bases fitting TRBD2. The CDR3 has 17 amino acids. Germline CDR1 is KGHDR and CDR2 is SFDVKD. V trimming: 3 bases; J trimming: 0 bases; junction bases outside the gene matches: 7. CDR3 DNA: TGTGCCACCAGTGATACAGGTAGCGGGGAGAGCACAGATACGCAGTATTTT. It translates to CATSDTGSGESTDTQYF.

V usage is TRBV14 and J usage is TRBJ1-1; D unclear. The ends were cut back, 3 bases at V and 2 bases at J, with 13 bases in the middle. This CDR3 is built from 15 residues. Looked up from germline, CDR1 is SGHDN and CDR2 is FVKESK. CDR3 in amino acids: CASSHPRMDNTEAFF. The CDR3, as DNA: TGTGCCAGCAGCCATCCTAGGATGGATAACACTGAAGCTTTCTTT.

The J gene is TRBJ1-1, the V gene TRBV12-5; D possibly corresponds to TRBD1 (5 bases). The CDR3 contains 17 residues. The germline CDR1 and CDR2 sequences are LGHNT and FRNRAP. V shed 1 base and J shed 1 base, with 16 bases lying between them. Here the CDR3 DNA reads TGTGCTAGTGGTTTGGACGGGGGGGGAACGACGAACACTGAAGCTTTCTTT. Translated, it gives CASGLDGGGTTNTEAFF.

The CDR3 nucleotides read TGCGCCAGCAGCTTGTCGGCAGACGGGGAAAAACTGTTTTTT. Translating gives CASSLSADGEKLFF. The V and J genes are TRBV5-1 and TRBJ1-4, with D hard to call. The CDR3 consists of 14 residues. Germline values: CDR1 SGHRS, CDR2 YFSETQ. The ends were cut back, 1 base at V and 8 bases at J, with 12 bases in the middle. Using reference TRBV5-1 and TRBJ1-4 for the parts outside the CDR3, the full variable domain is KAGVTQTPRYLIKTRGQQVTLSCSPISGHRSVSWYQQTPGQGLQFLFEYFSETQRNKGNFPGRFSGRQFSNSRSEMNVSTLELGDSALYLCASSLSADGEKLFFGSGTQLSVL.

This sequence joins TRBV28 and TRBJ2-1; D unresolved. Per germline, CDR1 MDHEN and CDR2 SYDVKM. This CDR3 region has 12 residues. With 3 bases removed from V and 7 bases from J, the gap between germline ends came to 7 bases. The CDR3 DNA sequence: TGTGCCAGCAGTTTTCCAGGTAATGAGCAGTTCTTC. Encoded protein: CASSFPGNEQFF.

This sequence joins TRBV7-9 and TRBJ2-1; 11 nucleotides agree with TRBD2. CDR1 and CDR2 (germline): SEHNR, FQNEAQ (reference sequence). Unmatched junction bases numbered 11, after V lost 8 bases and J lost 8 bases. The CDR3 runs to 15 residues. CDR3 residues: CASSSGRKEVDEQFF. As DNA, the CDR3 is TGTGCCAGCTCTAGCGGGAGGAAAGAGGTCGATGAGCAGTTCTTC. Full variable domain (missing parts from reference TRBV7-9 and TRBJ2-1): DTGVSQNPRHKITKRGQNVTFRCDPISEHNRLYWYRQTLGQGPEFLTYFQNEAQLEKSRLLSDRFSAERPKGSFSTLEIQRTEQGDSAMYLCASSSGRKEVDEQFFGPGTRLTVL.

V gene TRBV5-4 combines with J gene TRBJ2-1; 7 bases map to TRBD1. V shed 4 bases and J 0 bases; nucleotides not matched to a gene: 7. This CDR3 comprises 16 residues. Germline-derived CDR1 and CDR2 are SGHNT and YYREEE (reference sequence). Here the CDR3 reads CASSAKTGSSYNEQFF. The CDR3 DNA reads as TGTGCCAGCAGCGCTAAGACAGGGAGCTCCTACAATGAGCAGTTCTTC. Filled out from reference TRBV5-4 and TRBJ2-1, the complete variable domain reads ETGVTQSPTHLIKTRGQQVTLRCSSQSGHNTVSWYQQALGQGPQFIFQYYREEENGRGNFPPRFSGLQFPNYSSELNVNALELDDSALYLCASSAKTGSSYNEQFFGPGTRLTVL.

This clone turned up a few times. The chain links TRBV10-2 to TRBJ2-1; 10 bases map to TRBD2. Trimming at V came to 5 bases and at J to 10 bases, leaving 5 bases not matched to a gene. CDR3 size: 13 residues. CDR1 WSHSY and CDR2 SAAADI come from the germline V gene. The CDR3 spells CASSLAGEDEQFF. The CDR3 DNA sequence: TGCGCCAGCAGTCTAGCGGGAGAGGACGAGCAGTTCTTC.

The rearrangement joins TRBV7-9 to TRBJ2-2; TRBD2 aligns across 9 bases. The germline V gene encodes CDR1 SEHNR and CDR2 FQNEAQ (reference sequence). After removal of 4 bases from V and 7 bases from J, the junction contained 7 bases not matched to a gene. CDR3 size: 15 residues. The CDR3 region is CASSSLAGVIGELFF. The CDR3 nucleotides read TGTGCCAGCAGCTCCTTAGCGGGAGTAATCGGGGAGCTGTTTTTT.

The chain couples TRBV7-2 to TRBJ2-7, with D unclear. Germline V CDR1 and CDR2: SGHTA, FQGNSA. V lost 1 base and J 3 bases, leaving 7 bases between the germline ends. The CDR3 is 13 amino acids. The CDR3, as DNA: TGTGCCAGCAGCTTAGTGAACAGCTACGAGCAGTACTTC. The encoded protein is CASSLVNSYEQYF.